The rows below give T cell receptor beta chains drawn from one sample of a study of vaccination effects on CD4 cells after COVID-19. For these TCRs, the target antigens are not known. TCRdb keeps only in-frame clones here, not all; method: immunoSEQ multiplex PCR. The sample has tens of thousands of clones; approximately 73% are singletons. The source was CD4+ T cells from PBMCs cultured with HIV peptides, collected before COVID-19 vaccination. All receptors derive from a human donor who had a prior SARS-CoV-2 infection. Each CDR3 is given with its conserved first and last residue. The D gene is left open where the match is weak. Clone size appears in some rows only: once, few, many, or a class for an expanded clone.

D: NA; size: NA; V: TRBV2; J: TRBJ1-6; DNA: TGTGCCAGCAGTGACAGGATCCCCGTCATAGGTTCACCCCTCCACTTT; CDR3: CASSDRIPVIGSPLHF
D: NA; size: NA; V: TRBV3-1/TRBV3-2; J: TRBJ2-1; DNA: TGTGCCAGCAGCCGGAGCTGGATGCTTCGGCAGTTCTTC; CDR3: CASSRSWMLRQFF
D: NA; size: NA; V: TRBV6-6; J: TRBJ2-1; DNA: TGTGCCAGCAGCCGGACCAGGAGCCCGGGATACAATGAGCAGTTCTTC; CDR3: CASSRTRSPGYNEQFF
D: NA; size: NA; V: TRBV4-2; J: TRBJ2-7; DNA: TGTGCCAGCAGCCAAGTGCGGGGATACGAGCAGTACTTC; CDR3: CASSQVRGYEQYF
D: NA; size: NA; V: TRBV9; J: TRBJ1-4; DNA: TGTGCCAGCAGCGTTGATGGGGGGGTGGATGAAAAACTGTTTTTT; CDR3: CASSVDGGVDEKLFF
D: NA; size: once; V: TRBV30; J: TRBJ2-7; DNA: TGTGCCTGGAGAAGGGGGGGCTTGAGGGAGCAGTACTTC; CDR3: CAWRRGGLREQYF
D: TRBD1; size: NA; V: TRBV2; J: TRBJ2-7; DNA: TGTGCCAGCAAGAACAGGGGTAGCGACGAGCAGTACTTC; CDR3: CASKNRGSDEQYF
D: TRBD2; size: NA; V: TRBV5-1; J: TRBJ2-2; DNA: TGCGCCAGCAGCTTTATGCCGGGACTACAAGAAACCGGGGAGCTGTTTTTT; CDR3: CASSFMPGLQETGELFF
D: NA; size: few; V: TRBV7-2; J: TRBJ2-7; DNA: TGTGCCAGCAGCTTAGATGTGGGGGTCTACGAGCAGTACTTC; CDR3: CASSLDVGVYEQYF
D: TRBD1; size: few; V: TRBV7-9; J: TRBJ2-3; DNA: TGTGCCAGCAGCCTGGGACAGGCTGCAGATACGCAGTATTTT; CDR3: CASSLGQAADTQYF
D: NA; size: few; V: TRBV10-3; J: TRBJ1-3; DNA: TGTGCCTCAGGGAAGGACTCTGGAAACACCATATATTTT; CDR3: CASGKDSGNTIYF
D: NA; size: NA; V: TRBV29-1; J: TRBJ2-5; DNA: TGCAGCGTTGGCCTTTGGGATCCGGAGACCCAGTACTTC; CDR3: CSVGLWDPETQYF
D: NA; size: once; V: TRBV19; J: TRBJ2-7; DNA: TGTGCCAGTAGTTCCAGAGGGGTCGAGCAGTACTTC; CDR3: CASSSRGVEQYF
D: TRBD2; size: NA; V: TRBV9; J: TRBJ2-1; DNA: TGTGCCAGCAGCGTAGTTAGCGGGAGTGTCTACAATGAGCAGTTCTTC; CDR3: CASSVVSGSVYNEQFF
D: NA; size: NA; V: TRBV24-1; J: TRBJ2-5; DNA: TGTGCCACCAGTGACGAAATCGGGACCCAGTACTTC; CDR3: CATSDEIGTQYF
D: NA; size: few; V: TRBV7-9; J: TRBJ2-2; DNA: TGTGCCAGCAGCTTAGGGAATGCGAACACCGGGGAGCTGTTTTTT; CDR3: CASSLGNANTGELFF
D: NA; size: NA; V: TRBV2; J: TRBJ2-3; DNA: TGTGCCAGCAGTGAACGCCGAACGCAGTATTTT; CDR3: CASSERRTQYF
D: NA; size: few; V: TRBV19; J: TRBJ1-2; DNA: TGTGCCAGTAGTATAAAGGACTGGGGAGGTGGCTACACCTTC; CDR3: CASSIKDWGGGYTF
D: TRBD2; size: NA; V: TRBV3-1/TRBV3-2; J: TRBJ2-5; DNA: TGTGCCAGCAGCCTTGGGATCCGGGGGGGAGAGACCCAGTACTTC; CDR3: CASSLGIRGGETQYF
D: TRBD1; size: NA; V: TRBV6-5; J: TRBJ1-6; DNA: TGTGCCAGCTATCCTTCGGGCAGGGGGGATTCACCCCTCCACTTT; CDR3: CASYPSGRGDSPLHF
D: NA; size: few; V: TRBV7-3; J: TRBJ2-1; DNA: TGTGCCAGCAGCTATACGGGGAGCTCCTACAATGAGCAGTTCTTC; CDR3: CASSYTGSSYNEQFF
D: NA; size: NA; V: TRBV18; J: TRBJ2-7; DNA: TGTGCCAGCTCACCGGTAACCCACCTTCAGGGGTACGAGCAGTACTTC; CDR3: CASSPVTHLQGYEQYF